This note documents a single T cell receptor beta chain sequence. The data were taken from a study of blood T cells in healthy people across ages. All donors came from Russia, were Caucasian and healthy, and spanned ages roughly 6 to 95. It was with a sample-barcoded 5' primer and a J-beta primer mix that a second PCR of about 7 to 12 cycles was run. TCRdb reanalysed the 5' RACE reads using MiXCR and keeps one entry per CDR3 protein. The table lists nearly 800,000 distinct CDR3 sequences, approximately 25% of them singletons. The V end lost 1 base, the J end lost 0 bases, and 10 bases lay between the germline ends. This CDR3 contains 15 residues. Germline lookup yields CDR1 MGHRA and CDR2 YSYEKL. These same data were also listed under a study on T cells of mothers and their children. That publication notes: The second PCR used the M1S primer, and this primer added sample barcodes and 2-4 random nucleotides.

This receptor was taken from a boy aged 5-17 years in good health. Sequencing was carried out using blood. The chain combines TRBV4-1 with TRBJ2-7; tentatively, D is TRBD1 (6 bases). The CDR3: CASSQGTAVSYEQYF. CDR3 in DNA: TGCGCCAGCAGCCAAGGGACAGCCGTCTCCTACGAGCAGTACTTC.